This T cell receptor (beta chain) was obtained from a study of radiation and T cells in renal cell carcinoma. Study conclusions and caveats: From baseline, blood top tumor clonotypes peaked at 2 weeks post-radiation. Pretreatment tumor biopsies were lacking, so baseline clonotypes are unknown.

Concerning this clone itself: Its cognate antigen is unknown.

Assay used: immunoSEQ multiplex PCR; TCRdb lists only in-frame clones, some missing. Among approximately 94,000 clones, 82% were seen once, and the ten largest hold roughly 6.1%. Trimming removed 0 bases from V and 5 bases from J, with 5 bases in between. Per the germline V gene, CDR1 is MGHRA and CDR2 is YSYEKL. This CDR3 is 13 amino acids long. Time point given: baseline pretreatment blood. Treatment indicated: 15 Gy SBRT to primary tumor, nephrectomy 4 weeks later. The sequenced sample was blood, obtained from a patient whose treatment included radiotherapy and nephrectomy. V and J are TRBV4-1 and TRBJ1-5; D is undetermined. This TCR derives from a man in his 60s with renal cell carcinoma. The CDR3 DNA reads as TGCGCCAGCAGCCAAGAAAGATATCAGCCCCAGCATTTT. Protein sequence: CASSQERYQPQHF.